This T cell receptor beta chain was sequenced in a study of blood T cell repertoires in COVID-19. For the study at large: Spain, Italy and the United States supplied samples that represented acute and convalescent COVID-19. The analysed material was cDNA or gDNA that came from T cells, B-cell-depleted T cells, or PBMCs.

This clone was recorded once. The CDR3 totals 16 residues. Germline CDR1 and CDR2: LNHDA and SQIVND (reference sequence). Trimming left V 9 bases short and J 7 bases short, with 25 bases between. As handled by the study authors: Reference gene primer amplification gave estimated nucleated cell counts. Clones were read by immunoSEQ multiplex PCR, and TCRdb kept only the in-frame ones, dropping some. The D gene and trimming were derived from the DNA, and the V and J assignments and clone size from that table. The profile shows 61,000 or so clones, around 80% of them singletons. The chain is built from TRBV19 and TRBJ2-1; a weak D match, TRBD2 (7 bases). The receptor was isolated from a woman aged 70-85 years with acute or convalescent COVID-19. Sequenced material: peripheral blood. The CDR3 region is CASGVSVGGPGNEQFF. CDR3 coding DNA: TGTGCCAGCGGTGTGAGTGTCGGGGGGCCAGGGAATGAGCAGTTCTTC.